These 29 T cell receptor beta chains were all obtained from the same sample, sequenced in a study of post-analysis software for immune sequencing data. Built from TCR beta cDNA, the libraries had unique molecular identifiers in them. TCRdb independently ran MiXCR on the PCR reads; one entry per CDR3 protein. The sample records some 690,000 distinct CDR3 sequences, 55% to 60% being singletons. No antigens are known for them. Findings and caveats of the study: Roughly 5 TRBV segments, TRBV5-6, TRBV5-1 and TRBV20-1 among them, were found more frequent in patients than controls.

The sequencing input was blood. These receptors all stem from a girl aged 2 to 9 with multiple sclerosis.

This chain's CDR3 is CSVVGLTSGGAVDTQYF. Here the CDR3 DNA reads TGCAGCGTTGTCGGCCTTACTAGCGGGGGGGCCGTTGATACGCAGTATTTT. The chain links TRBV29-1 to TRBJ2-3, with 13 bases matching TRBD2. V shed 4 bases and J 6 bases; nucleotides not matched to a gene: 13. The CDR3 covers 17 residues. CDR1 is SQVTM and CDR2 is ANQGSEA in the germline V gene.

The CDR3 DNA is TGCAGTGCTAGACTCGGGACTAGGAATTACAATGAGCAGTTCTTC. It codes for CSARLGTRNYNEQFF. The rearrangement joins TRBV20-1 to TRBJ2-1, with 8 bases fitting TRBD2. The CDR3 has 15 amino acids. Germline lookup yields CDR1 DFQATT and CDR2 SNEGSKA (reference sequence). The J segment lost 4 bases and the V segment lost 2 bases, leaving 7 bases of the junction unmatched.

V is TRBV9 and J is TRBJ2-7; the D gene is possibly TRBD2 (6 bases). The germline V and J ends were trimmed by 10 bases and 0 bases, with 14 bases remaining between them. The germline CDR1 and CDR2 sequences are SGDLS and YYNGEE. CDR3 length: 13 residues. CDR3 amino acids: CASAGGISYEQYF. CDR3 in DNA: TGTGCCTCGGCCGGAGGGATCTCCTACGAGCAGTACTTC.

The V and J genes are TRBV2 and TRBJ2-7; possibly TRBD1 or TRBD2 for D (5 bases each). V was trimmed by 0 bases and J by 5 bases, leaving 11 bases between them. The CDR3 runs to 14 residues. Germline values: CDR1 SNHLY, CDR2 FYNNEI. CDR3 nucleotides: TGTGCCAGCAGTGAAGCTTTATGGGGGAACGAGCAGTACTTC. This encodes CASSEALWGNEQYF. The variable domain in full, with the rest retrieved from reference TRBV2 and TRBJ2-7, is EPEVTQTPSHQVTQMGQEVILRCVPISNHLYFYWYRQILGQKVEFLVSFYNNEISEKSEIFDDQFSVERPDGSNFTLKIRSTKLEDSAMYFCASSEALWGNEQYFGPGTRLTVT.

The rearrangement uses TRBV18 and TRBJ2-7; TRBD2 matches 9 bases. The V gene's germline CDR1 is KGHSH and CDR2 LQKENI. The CDR3 runs to 14 residues. Trimming at V came to 1 base and at J to 2 bases, leaving 0 bases not matched to a gene. The CDR3 region is CASSPQREAYEQYF. The CDR3 bases are TGTGCCAGCTCACCACAGCGGGAGGCCTACGAGCAGTACTTC.

Written as DNA, the CDR3 is TGCAGTGCTGGACGACTAGATTCCTACGAGCAGTACTTC. Protein product: CSAGRLDSYEQYF. V and J are TRBV20-1 and TRBJ2-7; weak D call: TRBD2 (6 bases). The V end lost 5 bases, the J end lost 1 base, and 12 bases lay between the germline ends. This CDR3 is 13 amino acids long. Germline assignment: CDR1 DFQATT and CDR2 SNEGSKA (reference sequence).

The chain joins TRBV29-1 to TRBJ1-2; D perhaps matches TRBD1 (5 bases). V lost 6 bases, J lost 4 bases, and 30 bases lay in between. This CDR3 spans 18 amino acids. The germline V gene has CDR1 SQVTM and CDR2 ANQGSEA. Written as DNA, the CDR3 is TGCAGCGTGCTCGGGGTGCGAACCGGCAGGGCGGTCGGCTATGGCTACACCTTC. It codes for CSVLGVRTGRAVGYGYTF.

The J gene is TRBJ1-5, the V gene TRBV6-6; D gene ambiguous. The CDR3 length is 13 residues. V lost 6 bases and J lost 3, with 9 bases in between. The germline V gene has CDR1 MNHNY and CDR2 SVGAGI (reference sequence). The CDR3 DNA is TGTGCCAGCAGCTACGCAGTCAATCAGCCCCAGCATTTT. As protein: CASSYAVNQPQHF.

The genes are TRBV2 and TRBJ2-1; D unresolved. The CDR3 extends over 16 amino acids. Germline V gives CDR1 SNHLY, CDR2 FYNNEI. The V end was cut by 4 bases, the J end by 0 bases, with 13 bases between. CDR3 residues: CASSGRRKSSYNEQFF. In DNA, the CDR3 is TGTGCCAGCAGTGGACGGCGGAAGAGCTCCTACAATGAGCAGTTCTTC.

This clonotype was recorded a few times. This chain connects TRBV7-9 to TRBJ2-5, with D possibly being TRBD1 or TRBD2 (6 bases each). V was clipped by 2 bases and J by 5 bases, with 9 bases between them. Germline assignment: CDR1 SEHNR and CDR2 FQNEAQ (reference sequence). This CDR3 is 13 amino acids long. The CDR3 is CASSLPGAETQYF. The CDR3 DNA sequence: TGTGCCAGCAGCTTACCGGGGGCCGAGACCCAGTACTTC. Using reference TRBV7-9 and TRBJ2-5 for the parts outside the CDR3, the full variable domain is DTGVSQNPRHKITKRGQNVTFRCDPISEHNRLYWYRQTLGQGPEFLTYFQNEAQLEKSRLLSDRFSAERPKGSFSTLEIQRTEQGDSAMYLCASSLPGAETQYFGPGTRLLVL.

This clonotype was seen more than once but under ten times. The rearrangement links TRBV7-6 to TRBJ2-3; maybe TRBD1 (5 bases). CDR3 length: 13 residues. Trimming left V 5 bases short and J 6 bases short, with 12 bases between. The V gene's germline CDR1 is SGHVS and CDR2 FNYEAQ. This CDR3 is CASSAPGPDTQYF. Here the CDR3 DNA reads TGTGCCAGCAGCGCTCCAGGGCCCGATACGCAGTATTTT.

This clonotype was seen more than once but under ten times. The chain links TRBV5-1 to TRBJ2-7; possibly TRBD1 for D (5 bases). Trimming took off 0 bases at V and 4 bases at J, with 14 bases between the two ends. CDR3 length equals 15 residues. CDR1 SGHRS and CDR2 YFSETQ come from the germline V gene. The CDR3 DNA is TGCGCCAGCAGCTTGGGTAGGGGTGCGTCGTACGAGCAGTACTTC. Translated: CASSLGRGASYEQYF.

This clonotype was seen only a few times. The V gene is TRBV6-4, the J gene TRBJ2-1; D possibly corresponds to TRBD2 (6 bases). The V gene's germline CDR1 is MRHNA and CDR2 SNTAGT. There are 13 residues in the CDR3. V lost 7 bases, J lost 7 bases, and 14 bases lay in between. In nucleotides, the CDR3 is TGTGCCAGCAAAGCTAGCGATGCAAATGAGCAGTTCTTC. It translates to CASKASDANEQFF.

The count of this clonotype is one. The gene calls are TRBV5-1 and TRBJ2-1, with 10 bases that match TRBD1. Germline-derived CDR1 and CDR2 are SGHRS and YFSETQ. The V gene end was trimmed by 3 bases and the J gene end by 7 bases; junction bases not matched to a gene: 10. CDR3 length equals 16 residues. The CDR3 DNA is TGCGCCAGCAGCTCCCCGGGACAGGGGAAGCTTAATGAGCAGTTCTTC. This sequence encodes CASSSPGQGKLNEQFF.

The V gene is TRBV28, the J gene TRBJ1-5; D is unresolved. V lost 2 bases, J lost 4 bases, and 12 bases lay in between. The CDR3 has 15 amino acids. Germline CDR1 reads MDHEN; CDR2 reads SYDVKM. The CDR3 loop is CASSLVSLGNQPQHF. CDR3 sequence (DNA): TGTGCCAGCAGTTTAGTGTCCCTTGGGAATCAGCCCCAGCATTTT.

The V call is TRBV20-1, the J call TRBJ2-6; 10 bases agree with TRBD1. The CDR3 loop spans 19 amino acids. CDR1 is DFQATT, CDR2 SNEGSKA, per germline (reference sequence). Unmatched junction bases numbered 9, after V lost 1 base and J lost 0 bases. The CDR3 coding sequence is TGCAGTGCTAGAGCTGGGACAGGGGTCCCTCTCTCTGGGGCCAACGTCCTGACTTTC. Amino acids: CSARAGTGVPLSGANVLTF.

This chain uses TRBV29-1 with TRBJ2-1; either TRBD1 or TRBD2 may fit D (5 bases each). Per germline, CDR1 SQVTM and CDR2 ANQGSEA. This CDR3 contains 17 residues. V was cut by 7 bases and J by 2 bases, with 24 bases left in between. CDR3 sequence (DNA): TGCAGCGCCGCCGGGACGGCCAATGCGGGCACCTACAATGAGCAGTTCTTC. Amino acid sequence: CSAAGTANAGTYNEQFF.

This clonotype was seen a few times. This rearrangement joins TRBV6-1 to TRBJ2-1, with D tentatively TRBD2 (5 bases). The CDR3 extends over 19 amino acids. Trimming removed 1 base from V and 8 bases from J, with 27 bases in between. Germline values: CDR1 MNHNS, CDR2 SASEGT. The DNA for the CDR3 is TGTGCCAGCAGTGAAGGGAGGCTCGTGGTCAGGCGCCTCCTAGATGAGCAGTTCTTC. This sequence encodes CASSEGRLVVRRLLDEQFF.

The V and J genes are TRBV5-1 and TRBJ2-3; D not certain. Per the germline V gene, CDR1 is SGHRS and CDR2 is YFSETQ. Trimming shortened V by 0 bases and J by 2 bases, and 16 bases separated the two germline ends. This CDR3 comprises 17 residues. The CDR3 DNA reads as TGCGCCAGCAGCTTGGAGGGATCGCCTTCGAACACAGATACGCAGTATTTT. Translating gives CASSLEGSPSNTDTQYF.

The chain couples TRBV5-1 to TRBJ2-6, with 10 bases that match TRBD1. The CDR3 has 18 residues. V trimming: 3 bases; J trimming: 0 bases; junction bases outside the gene matches: 6. Per germline, CDR1 SGHRS and CDR2 YFSETQ. The CDR3 region is CASSYGDRGLSGANVLTF. The CDR3 bases are TGCGCCAGCAGCTACGGGGACAGGGGCCTCTCTGGGGCCAACGTCCTGACTTTC.

CDR3 nucleotides: TGCAGTGCTAGAGATTCCAGGGGAGGAGAGACCCAGTACTTC. It yields the protein CSARDSRGGETQYF. The V call is TRBV20-1, the J call TRBJ2-7; D might be TRBD1 or TRBD2, each matching 6 bases. The assigned J gene may be wrong: the sequence end matches TRBJ2-5 better. The CDR3 has 14 amino acids. CDR1 DFQATT and CDR2 SNEGSKA come from the germline V gene (reference sequence).

The rearrangement uses TRBV7-9 and TRBJ1-2; no reliable D call. Germline V gene sequence: CDR1 SEHNR, CDR2 FQNEAQ (reference sequence). The CDR3 is 15 residues long. V dropped 7 bases and J dropped 2 bases, with 17 bases sitting between them. This CDR3 reads CASINGVATNYGYTF. DNA of the CDR3: TGTGCCAGCATCAATGGGGTCGCTACCAACTATGGCTACACCTTC.

The chain uses TRBV6-5 and TRBJ2-5, with D maybe TRBD2 (6 bases). Germline V lookup: CDR1 MNHEY, CDR2 SVGAGI. This CDR3 region has 13 residues. V gave up 0 bases and J gave up 11 bases, with 13 bases separating them. CDR3 sequence reads: CASSYSKSREQYF. The CDR3 DNA sequence: TGTGCCAGCAGTTACTCGAAATCTCGGGAGCAGTACTTC.

This clonotype was seen a few times. The chain uses TRBV12-3 or TRBV12-4 and TRBJ1-5; D is possibly TRBD1 (5 bases). Deletions cut 1 base from V and 4 bases from J, with 14 bases between. The CDR3 extends over 16 amino acids. CDR3 protein: CASSLGDVPTNQPQHF. The CDR3 DNA follows: TGTGCCAGCAGTTTAGGGGACGTCCCGACTAATCAGCCCCAGCATTTT.

The chain joins TRBV7-8 to TRBJ2-5, with 8 nucleotides matching TRBD2. Looked up from germline, CDR1 is SGHVS and CDR2 is FQNEAQ. Unmatched junction bases numbered 7, after V lost 5 bases and J lost 2 bases. The length of the CDR3 is 15 residues. CDR3 sequence reads: CASSSSGGPQETQYF. The CDR3 bases are TGTGCCAGCAGCAGCAGCGGGGGCCCGCAAGAGACCCAGTACTTC.

This clonotype was seen more than once but under ten times. The rearrangement links TRBV10-1 to TRBJ2-4, with a tentative D call TRBD1 (6 bases). The CDR3 length is 14 residues. The germline V gene has CDR1 WNHNN and CDR2 SYGVQD (reference sequence). V lost 5 bases, J lost 6 bases, and 14 bases lay in between. The CDR3 loop reads CASSSGTHRNIQYF. DNA of the CDR3: TGCGCCAGCAGTTCGGGGACACACCGAAACATTCAGTACTTC.

J is TRBJ1-1 and V is TRBV5-1; D possibly corresponds to TRBD1 (5 bases). The germline CDR1 and CDR2 sequences are SGHRS and YFSETQ. V gave up 1 base and J gave up 3 bases, with 10 bases separating them. This CDR3 region has 14 residues. The CDR3 loop reads CASSLIGRDTEAFF. The CDR3 coding sequence is TGCGCCAGCAGCTTGATAGGCAGGGACACTGAAGCTTTCTTT. The full variable domain, rest sourced from reference TRBV5-1 and TRBJ1-1, is KAGVTQTPRYLIKTRGQQVTLSCSPISGHRSVSWYQQTPGQGLQFLFEYFSETQRNKGNFPGRFSGRQFSNSRSEMNVSTLELGDSALYLCASSLIGRDTEAFFGQGTRLTVV.

The chain uses TRBV9 and TRBJ2-5; 8 bases fit TRBD1. The DNA end is a closer match to TRBJ2-7, so the J assignment may be wrong. The CDR3 runs 17 residues. Germline loops: CDR1 SGDLS, CDR2 YYNGEE. The CDR3 DNA sequence: TGTGCCAGCAGCCCTCCCGACAGGGGCCCCATACGACACGAGCAGTACTTC. Translating it yields CASSPPDRGPIRHEQYF.

This clonotype was seen only a few times. V gene TRBV12-3 or TRBV12-4 combines with J gene TRBJ2-1, with TRBD2 matching 15 bases. V lost 5 bases, J lost 2 bases, and 7 bases stayed unmatched. CDR3 length: 18 amino acids. The CDR3 sequence: CASSVRTSGRAAYNEQFF. The CDR3 bases are TGTGCCAGCAGTGTAAGGACTAGCGGGAGGGCCGCCTACAATGAGCAGTTCTTC.